The 19 T cell receptor beta chains in this list originate from one sample, sequenced in a study of T-cell memory formation after mild COVID-19. TCRdb re-called the 5' RACE reads with MiXCR, one entry per CDR3 protein. The sample has about 290,000 distinct CDR3 sequences; around a sixth are singletons. The sequencing input was PBMCs or a T cell subset sorted from them (not recorded which). The source is a man younger than 35 who had mild COVID-19 (a few samples of this study predate the infection). Cell type and time point are not known.

This clonotype was found many times. The chain couples TRBV7-2 to TRBJ2-2; the D gene is possibly TRBD1 (5 bases). CDR1 and CDR2 from the germline V gene are SGHTA and FQGNSA. V lost 5 bases and J lost 4, with 11 bases in between. The CDR3 totals 14 residues. CDR3 coding DNA: TGTGCCAGCAGCCAGGACATCCTCACCGGGGAGCTGTTTTTT. This translates into CASSQDILTGELFF.

This chain links TRBV5-5 with TRBJ2-7, with a tentative D call TRBD2 (5 bases). Trimming pared 4 bases from V and 2 bases from J, leaving 7 bases between. Germline V gene data show CDR1 as SGHKS and CDR2 as YYEKEE (reference sequence). There are 12 residues in the CDR3. The DNA of the CDR3 is TGTGCCAGCAGCGACGGGGCCTACGAGCAGTACTTC. Its translation is CASSDGAYEQYF.

The rearrangement uses TRBV9 and TRBJ2-2; D not certain. CDR1 is SGDLS, CDR2 YYNGEE, per germline. Trimming took 0 bases from V and 1 from J, leaving 10 bases between them. The CDR3 runs 16 residues. CDR3 in DNA: TGTGCCAGCAGCGTAGTTGCCCAGGTGAACACCGGGGAGCTGTTTTTT. This sequence encodes CASSVVAQVNTGELFF. Drawing the rest from reference TRBV9 and TRBJ2-2, the complete variable domain is DSGVTQTPKHLITATGQRVTLRCSPRSGDLSVYWYQQSLDQGLQFLIQYYNGEERAKGNILERFSAQQFPDLHSELNLSSLELGDSALYFCASSVVAQVNTGELFFGEGSRLTVL.

This chain joins TRBV28 and TRBJ2-1; 9 bases fit TRBD2. CDR1 MDHEN and CDR2 SYDVKM come from the germline V gene. The CDR3 extends over 14 amino acids. CDR3 coding DNA: TGTAGATGCGGGCGGGGGGGACCAAACAATGAGCAGTTCTTC. It yields the protein CRCGRGGPNNEQFF.

The rearrangement joins TRBV10-3 to TRBJ1-2, with a possible D match to TRBD1 (5 bases). Germline CDR1 reads ENHRY; CDR2 reads SYGVKD. V lost 2 bases, J lost 2 bases, and 9 bases lay in between. The CDR3 contains 14 residues. The CDR3 coding sequence is TGTGCCATCAGTGAGAGGGGTGTGAACTATGGCTACACCTTC. This sequence encodes CAISERGVNYGYTF.

V gene TRBV4-1 combines with J gene TRBJ1-1; D is perhaps TRBD1 (5 bases). Germline CDR1 reads MGHRA; CDR2 reads YSYEKL. Trimming cost V 1 base and J 4 bases, with 16 bases left between them. The CDR3 extends over 16 amino acids. In DNA, the CDR3 is TGCGCCAGCAGCCAAGCGGTTGGGGGAGGGATCACTGAAGCTTTCTTT. Translating it yields CASSQAVGGGITEAFF.

This clonotype was picked up a small number of times. The chain is built from TRBV6-5 and TRBJ2-7, with TRBD2 identical over 9 bases. This CDR3 has 14 amino acids. V was pared by 5 bases and J by 2 bases, with 4 bases of the junction left unmatched. Per germline, CDR1 MNHEY and CDR2 SVGAGI. The CDR3 spells CASSPSGAAYEQYF. CDR3 coding DNA: TGTGCCAGCAGTCCTAGCGGGGCGGCCTACGAGCAGTACTTC.

This clonotype was observed a handful of times. This chain links TRBV7-8 with TRBJ2-7; D gene unclear. CDR1 is SGHVS, CDR2 FQNEAQ, per germline. This CDR3 is 14 amino acids long. V lost 0 bases and J lost 3, with 9 bases in between. The DNA of the CDR3 is TGTGCCAGCAGCTTAGCTGGCAGCCACTACGAGCAGTACTTC. Amino acids: CASSLAGSHYEQYF.

This chain connects TRBV7-2 to TRBJ1-1, with a tentative D call TRBD1 (5 bases). Looked up from germline, CDR1 is SGHTA and CDR2 is FQGNSA. CDR3 length: 14 residues. The germline V and J ends were trimmed by 5 bases and 5 bases, with 15 bases remaining between them. The CDR3 bases are TGTGCCAGCAGCCTAGAGAGGGGTCAGACTGAAGCTTTCTTT. It is translated as CASSLERGQTEAFF.

The chain carries TRBV6-1 and TRBJ1-5, with D tentatively TRBD1 (6 bases). From germline, CDR1 is MNHNS and CDR2 SASEGT. The V end was cut by 5 bases, the J end by 5 bases, with 10 bases between. This CDR3 is built from 13 residues. CDR3 DNA sequence: TGTGCCAGCAGTCGACAGGAGCATCAGCCCCAGCATTTT. This translates into CASSRQEHQPQHF.

The chain carries TRBV5-1 and TRBJ2-5; D may match TRBD1 or TRBD2 (5 bases each). Deletions cut 7 bases from V and 1 base from J, with 8 bases between. This CDR3 has 12 amino acids. Germline lookup yields CDR1 SGHRS and CDR2 YFSETQ. The CDR3 here is CASGTPQETQYF. CDR3 DNA: TGCGCCAGCGGGACGCCCCAAGAGACCCAGTACTTC.

The CDR3 DNA is TGCGCCAGCAGCCCAGGGGTCCGGACAGTAACCTACGAGCAGTACTTC. Translating gives CASSPGVRTVTYEQYF. This rearrangement joins TRBV4-1 to TRBJ2-7, with D tentatively TRBD1 (6 bases). The germline CDR1 and CDR2 sequences are MGHRA and YSYEKL. The CDR3 consists of 16 residues. Between the trimmed V and J ends, which lost 4 bases and 2 bases, there was a span of 18 bases.

J is TRBJ1-2 and V is TRBV25-1; D gene uncertain. Deletions cut 2 bases from V and 3 bases from J, with 7 bases between. CDR1 MGHDK and CDR2 SYGVNS come from the germline V gene. The CDR3 is 13 amino acids. CDR3 DNA sequence: TGTGCCAGCAGTGAACGAACCCACTATGGCTACACCTTC. This gives the protein CASSERTHYGYTF.

The chain uses TRBV9 and TRBJ2-7; D is ambiguous. V dropped 0 bases and J dropped 7 bases, with 17 bases sitting between them. The CDR3 is made up of 15 amino acids. Germline loops: CDR1 SGDLS, CDR2 YYNGEE. CDR3 sequence (DNA): TGTGCCAGCAGCGTAGTCCCAGGACCTCCTACGGAGCAGTACTTC. Translation gives CASSVVPGPPTEQYF.

The chain links TRBV5-6 to TRBJ1-6; perhaps TRBD1 as D (5 bases). V lost 5 bases to trimming and J lost 5 bases, with 14 bases between them. CDR1 is SGHDT and CDR2 is YYEEEE in the germline V gene. This CDR3 has 15 residues. CDR3 sequence: CASSAGTGDNSPLHF. The CDR3 DNA sequence: TGTGCCAGCAGTGCGGGGACCGGGGATAATTCACCCCTCCACTTT.

This clonotype was picked up a small number of times. The chain carries TRBV2 and TRBJ1-1; D possibly corresponds to TRBD1 (5 bases). The germline gives CDR1 SNHLY, CDR2 FYNNEI. V gave up 6 bases and J gave up 5 bases, with 13 bases separating them. The CDR3 is made up of 13 amino acids. Written as DNA, the CDR3 is TGTGCCAGCAGCCCGGGACCCTGGACTGAAGCTTTCTTT. Its translation is CASSPGPWTEAFF.

The rearrangement joins TRBV7-2 to TRBJ2-1; 7 nucleotides match TRBD2. The CDR3 is 16 residues long. Looked up from germline, CDR1 is SGHTA and CDR2 is FQGNSA. J was trimmed by 4 bases and V by 1 base; bases with no gene match: 7. The CDR3: CASSLEATGGYNEQFF. CDR3 bases: TGTGCCAGCAGCTTAGAGGCGACGGGAGGATACAATGAGCAGTTCTTC.

V usage is TRBV20-1 and J usage is TRBJ1-5, with a weak D call TRBD1 (5 bases). V was shortened by 6 bases and J by 7 bases, with 16 bases between the two germline ends. CDR3 size: 13 residues. The germline V gene encodes CDR1 DFQATT and CDR2 SNEGSKA (reference sequence). The CDR3: CSAPGRTSQPQHF. DNA for the CDR3: TGCAGTGCACCCGGACGGACATCCCAGCCCCAGCATTTT.

The chain has TRBV24-1 and TRBJ2-3; TRBD2 agrees at 7 bases. Trimming at V came to 0 bases and at J to 7 bases, leaving 3 bases not matched to a gene. The length of the CDR3 is 14 residues. Germline V gene data show CDR1 as KGHDR and CDR2 as SFDVKD. The CDR3 sequence: CATSDLHGTNTQYF. In DNA form, the CDR3 reads TGTGCCACCAGTGATTTGCATGGGACTAATACGCAGTATTTT.